This TCR beta chain was captured by sequencing in a study of type 1 regulatory T cells (dated by TCRdb to the early 2020s). Looking at the study overall: An in vitro protocol by which a Tr1-enriched, alloantigen-specific CD4 T cell product named T-allo10 was generated was characterized in the study. Patients with hematological malignancies who were receiving allogeneic hematopoietic stem cell transplantation were the group in which T-allo10 was being clinically evaluated.

According to the germline V gene (reference sequence), CDR1 reads LGHDT and CDR2 reads YNNKEL. Trimming takes 1 base off V and 6 bases off J; junction bases not matched to a gene: 5. Measured from the cysteine to the phenylalanine, the CDR3 is 16 residues long. The DNA shown is the 48-base CDR3, in frame from base 1. What the study reported, not specific to this receptor: Compared with non-Tr1 cells, Tr1 cells had a TCR repertoire that was more restricted, a finding the study read as clonal expansion induced by alloantigen.

Sequencing instrument: Illumina MiSeq. Clones were called with MiXCR by TCRdb after fastp trimmed the public reads at Q25, and only in-frame beta chains were retained. Each CDR3 protein gets just one entry, which takes the most common genes and DNA from the rows behind it. This sample gives tens of thousands of distinct CDR3 sequences in total; approximately 50% of them show up just once. Roughly 2.1% of the sample goes to the ten largest clones. Points on this clonotype: Its recognized antigen is unknown. No much larger clone exists at a distance of one base, and base qualities are not known.

Specimen: cultured non-Tr1 T cells, either the whole culture or a sorted T cell fraction (not recorded which). According to the study, the label for this sample's cell subset or site signals: non-Tr1 population from the T-allo10 product. The receptor was isolated from a human donor in good health. The chain was built from TRBV3-1 and TRBJ2-5, and 13 junction bases match TRBD2. At the DNA level, the sequence is TGTGCCAGCAGCCAAGGTGCGACTAGCGGGGGGAAGACCCAGTACTTC. It translates as CASSQGATSGGKTQYF.